The rows below give T cell receptor beta chains drawn from one sample of a study of CD8 T cells in ankylosing spondylitis. TCRdb reprocessed the 5' RACE reads with MiXCR, giving one entry per CDR3 protein. The sample yields under 250,000 distinct CDR3 sequences, approximately 30% seen once. Sequencing was performed on blood, either unsorted or a sorted T cell fraction (not recorded which). The receptors shown here come from a male donor with ankylosing spondylitis or in good health (not recorded which). CDR3s include the opening cysteine and the closing phenylalanine or tryptophan. A D gene is named only where the DNA matches it firmly. Clone size is stated in some rows and not others, as once, few, many or a class when expanded.

DNA,CDR3,length,V,size,D,J
TGTGCCAGCAGCAGGAGCTCCTACAATGAGCAGTTCTTC,CASSRSSYNEQFF,13,TRBV12-3/TRBV12-4,NA,NA,TRBJ2-1
TGTGCCAGCAGTTTAGACAGGGGTAACGAGCAGTACTTC,CASSLDRGNEQYF,13,TRBV27,few,TRBD1,TRBJ2-7
TGCAGCGCCCAGGGGGGGACCTACGAGCAGTACTTC,CSAQGGTYEQYF,12,TRBV20-1,few,NA,TRBJ2-7
TGTGCCATCAGCCCGGACAGGGGGCTTCATGGCTACACCTTC,CAISPDRGLHGYTF,14,TRBV10-3,NA,TRBD1,TRBJ1-2
TGTGCCAGCAGTGACTCGAGCGGGGCGGTAGATACGCAGTATTTT,CASSDSSGAVDTQYF,15,TRBV6-4,few,TRBD2,TRBJ2-3
TGCAGTGCTAGAGAAAAGGGACAGGCCCGGGGCGAGCAGTACTTC,CSAREKGQARGEQYF,15,TRBV20-1,NA,TRBD1,TRBJ2-7
TGCAGTGCGTCCTCGTGGGCGGGGGAGACCCAGTACTTC,CSASSWAGETQYF,13,TRBV20-1,few,NA,TRBJ2-5
TGTGCCAGCAGCCTGGGTGCCACTGAAGAGACCCAGTACTTC,CASSLGATEETQYF,14,TRBV7-8,few,NA,TRBJ2-5
TGTGCCAGCAGCCCGAGTTGGCCGAACACTGAAGCTTTCTTT,CASSPSWPNTEAFF,14,TRBV7-9,NA,NA,TRBJ1-1
TGTGCCAGCAGTTCCGCGACAGACCCAGATACGCAGTATTTT,CASSSATDPDTQYF,14,TRBV12-3/TRBV12-4,NA,NA,TRBJ2-3
TGCAGTGCTCCTAGGACAAGCGGGACCGAGCAGTACTTC,CSAPRTSGTEQYF,13,TRBV20-1,NA,TRBD2,TRBJ2-7
TGCAGTGCTAACGGTCCGACGAACACTGAAGCTTTCTTT,CSANGPTNTEAFF,13,TRBV20-1,few,NA,TRBJ1-1
TGTGCCAGCAGCACGACAGGGGAGACCTACGAGCAGTACTTC,CASSTTGETYEQYF,14,TRBV5-5,NA,TRBD1,TRBJ2-7
TGTGCCAGCGGAGAAGGACTAAGAGTTGATGAGCAGTTCTTC,CASGEGLRVDEQFF,14,TRBV6-1,NA,NA,TRBJ2-1
TGTGCCATCAGTGAGTCGGGGACAGCCCACGAGCAGTACTTC,CAISESGTAHEQYF,14,TRBV10-3,NA,TRBD1,TRBJ2-7
TGTGCCAGCAGTCACCGGGACAGGGGAAAATACTCCTACAATGAGCAGTTCTTC,CASSHRDRGKYSYNEQFF,18,TRBV7-6,few,TRBD1,TRBJ2-1
TGCAGTGCTAGTTCGGCCGGGACAGGGGATAATGAAAAACTGTTTTTT,CSASSAGTGDNEKLFF,16,TRBV20-1,NA,TRBD1,TRBJ1-4
TGCGCCAGCAGCTTGGAGTACACCGGGGAGCTGTTTTTT,CASSLEYTGELFF,13,TRBV5-1,NA,NA,TRBJ2-2
TGCAGTGCTCCCCCCGGGACTTCCTCCTACGAGCAGTACTTC,CSAPPGTSSYEQYF,14,TRBV20-1,NA,NA,TRBJ2-7
TGTGCCAGCAGCCAAGATCGGACAGCGGCCGAGCAGTACTTC,CASSQDRTAAEQYF,14,TRBV4-2,NA,NA,TRBJ2-7
TGCAGCGACCGCGGGCAGGCTGGTGGGAATGAGCAGTTCTTC,CSDRGQAGGNEQFF,14,TRBV20-1,few,NA,TRBJ2-1
TGTGCCAGTACCAGGAGCAATCAGCCCCAGCATTTT,CASTRSNQPQHF,12,TRBV6-6,NA,NA,TRBJ1-5
TGTGCCAGCAGCTTAGTAGATAACAGTCCTGGCGATGAGCAGTTCTTC,CASSLVDNSPGDEQFF,16,TRBV7-6,few,NA,TRBJ2-1
TGTGCCAGCAGTTACTCGCGGGATTTGGAACTGTTTTTT,CASSYSRDLELFF,13,TRBV6-5,few,NA,TRBJ1-4
TGCAGTGCTGGCTACCCGAACACCGGGGAGCTGTTTTTT,CSAGYPNTGELFF,13,TRBV20-1,NA,NA,TRBJ2-2
TGCGCCAGCAGCCGGCAGACCGGGCTCTTGGGAGAGACCCAGTACTTC,CASSRQTGLLGETQYF,16,TRBV4-1,NA,NA,TRBJ2-5
TGTGCCAGCACCGACGGTGGGAGGGAGACCCAGTACTTC,CASTDGGRETQYF,13,TRBV6-1,NA,NA,TRBJ2-5
TGTGCCAGCAGCCACACTTCGTCTGGGTCCCCCTACGAGCAGTACTTC,CASSHTSSGSPYEQYF,16,TRBV6-1,NA,NA,TRBJ2-7
TGCAGTGCCGAACCCAGCACAGATACGCAGTATTTT,CSAEPSTDTQYF,12,TRBV20-1,once,NA,TRBJ2-3
TGTGCCACCAGCAGAGGAGGCGGGCGGGGGGTTGGCCAGTACTTC,CATSRGGGRGVGQYF,15,TRBV15,NA,TRBD2,TRBJ2-5